The 22 T cell receptor beta chains below come from one sample, sequenced in a study of blood T cell repertoires in COVID-19. Measured with immunoSEQ multiplex PCR; TCRdb has only the in-frame clones, and not every one. The sample holds tens of thousands of clones; 88% are singletons and the top ten take about 9.6%. The sample comprised peripheral blood. These receptors all stem from a human donor in a cohort sampled during active COVID-19.

The chain is built from TRBV10-3 and TRBJ2-7; D possibly corresponds to TRBD1 (6 bases). With 2 bases removed from V and 0 bases from J, the gap between germline ends came to 11 bases. CDR3 length equals 15 residues. Germline V lookup: CDR1 ENHRY, CDR2 SYGVKD. The CDR3 region is CAISEEQGISYEQYF. CDR3 bases: TGTGCCATCAGTGAGGAGCAGGGGATCTCCTACGAGCAGTACTTC.

The chain uses TRBV6-5 and TRBJ1-1; tentative D call: TRBD1 (5 bases). This CDR3 region has 13 residues. Germline CDR1 reads MNHEY; CDR2 reads SVGAGI. The CDR3 protein is CPIRGRLRTEAFF. The CDR3 nucleotides are TGTCCCATAAGGGGCAGGTTGAGGACTGAAGCTTTCTTT.

This clone was recorded a few times. The chain joins TRBV5-1 to TRBJ2-5, with unresolved D. Germline V gene lookup returns CDR1 SGHRS and CDR2 YFSETQ. The CDR3 consists of 13 residues. The germline V and J ends were trimmed by 2 bases and 0 bases, with 5 bases remaining between them. CDR3: CASSFEYQETQYF. The CDR3 DNA follows: TGCGCCAGCAGCTTTGAGTACCAAGAGACCCAGTACTTC.

The gene calls are TRBV28 and TRBJ1-3; tentatively, D is TRBD1 (5 bases). The CDR3 has 15 residues. V was clipped by 6 bases and J by 0 bases, with 12 bases between them. Germline CDR1 MDHEN, CDR2 SYDVKM. CDR3 residues: CASRRRGSSGNTIYF. CDR3 sequence (DNA): TGTGCCAGCAGACGTCGGGGGAGCTCTGGAAACACCATATATTTT.

This clone was recorded once. The gene calls are TRBV27 and TRBJ1-1, with 8 bases lining up with TRBD1. This CDR3 has 16 amino acids. CDR1 MNHEY and CDR2 SMNVEV come from the germline V gene (reference sequence). With V trimmed by 6 bases and J by 6 bases, 15 bases remained unmatched. CDR3 in amino acids: CASSLAGGIVKSEAFF. The CDR3 DNA sequence: TGTGCCAGCAGCCTCGCAGGGGGCATTGTGAAATCTGAAGCTTTCTTT.

The genes are TRBV2 and TRBJ2-1, with D perhaps matching TRBD2 (6 bases). This CDR3 contains 15 residues. Trimming removed 8 bases at V and 5 bases at J, with 19 bases between. The germline gives CDR1 SNHLY, CDR2 FYNNEI. CDR3 nucleotides: TGTGCCAGCGGAGAATCTGGGGGGAATGACAATGAGCAGTTCTTC. It translates to CASGESGGNDNEQFF.

This clone was observed once. The gene calls are TRBV29-1 and TRBJ1-2; D perhaps matches TRBD1 (5 bases). This CDR3 region has 11 residues. From germline, CDR1 is SQVTM and CDR2 ANQGSEA. V was pared by 5 bases and J by 4 bases, with 8 bases between. The CDR3 DNA sequence: TGCAGCGTTTGGCAGGGCTATGGCTACACCTTC. Its protein is CSVWQGYGYTF.

This clone has just one count. The rearrangement uses TRBV7-2 and TRBJ2-7, with TRBD2 matching over 13 bases. The CDR3 runs 15 residues. J lost 4 bases, V lost 4 bases, and 4 bases had no gene match. The germline CDR1 and CDR2 sequences are SGHTA and FQGNSA. DNA for the CDR3: TGTGCCAGCAGCTCAAGGACTAGCGGGGGATACGAGCAGTACTTC. Its translation is CASSSRTSGGYEQYF. Looking up the rest from reference TRBV7-2 and TRBJ2-7 gives the full variable domain: GAGVSQSPSNKVTEKGKDVELRCDPISGHTALYWYRQSLGQGLEFLIYFQGNSAPDKSGLPSDRFSAERTGGSVSTLTIQRTQQEDSAVYLCASSSRTSGGYEQYFGPGTRLTVT.

V and J are TRBV5-1 and TRBJ2-5; D is possibly TRBD2 (6 bases). The CDR3 loop spans 13 amino acids. The V and J ends lost 6 bases and 2 bases respectively, with 11 bases between them. The V gene's germline CDR1 is SGHRS and CDR2 YFSETQ. The CDR3: CASNFAGQETQYF. The CDR3 region has the DNA TGCGCCAGCAATTTTGCGGGGCAAGAGACCCAGTACTTC.

This clone was detected only once. The CDR3 is CASSIDLGGTGANVLTF. The CDR3 DNA is TGTGCCAGTAGTATAGATCTAGGAGGAACTGGGGCCAACGTCCTGACTTTC. The chain uses TRBV19 and TRBJ2-6; TRBD2 might be the D (5 bases). Trimming took 0 bases from V and 2 from J, leaving 11 bases between them. Germline V gives CDR1 LNHDA, CDR2 SQIVND (reference sequence). The CDR3 length is 17 residues.

The J gene is TRBJ1-3, the V gene TRBV3-1 (or the pseudogene TRBV3-2), with TRBD1 as a possible D gene (6 bases). This CDR3 has 16 amino acids. The V end lost 2 bases, the J end lost 2 bases, and 13 bases lay between the germline ends. The germline V gene has CDR1 LGHDT and CDR2 YNNKEL (reference sequence). In DNA form, the CDR3 reads TGTGCCAGCAGCCAAACCGGGACACAGCCTGGAAACACCATATATTTT. Translated: CASSQTGTQPGNTIYF.

This clone was seen a few times. The chain has TRBV18 and TRBJ2-3, with D possibly being TRBD2 (6 bases). V was shortened by 1 base and J by 1 base, with 12 bases between the two germline ends. The CDR3 length is 16 residues. Germline V gives CDR1 KGHSH, CDR2 LQKENI. Here the CDR3 reads CASSPQSGGGTDTQYF. The CDR3 DNA reads as TGTGCCAGCTCACCACAAAGCGGAGGGGGCACAGATACGCAGTATTTT.

The V and J genes are TRBV25-1 and TRBJ2-1, with D tentatively TRBD2 (5 bases). Germline CDR1 reads MGHDK; CDR2 reads SYGVNS. V lost 4 bases and J lost 2, with 15 bases in between. The CDR3 is 16 residues long. Written as DNA, the CDR3 is TGTGCCAGCAGTGCCCCGGAGGTGCGCACCTACAATGAGCAGTTCTTC. Translating it yields CASSAPEVRTYNEQFF.

The gene calls are TRBV3-1 (or the pseudogene TRBV3-2) and TRBJ2-7; weak D call: TRBD2 (6 bases). This CDR3 is built from 13 residues. V lost 3 bases and J 6 bases, leaving 12 bases between the germline ends. The germline CDR1 and CDR2 sequences are LGHDT and YNNKEL (reference sequence). The CDR3 nucleotides are TGTGCCAGCAGCCAGATGGAGGGAGGCGAGCAGTACTTC. This sequence encodes CASSQMEGGEQYF.

The chain combines TRBV4-1 with TRBJ2-1, with 7 positions matching TRBD2. The CDR3 length is 17 residues. The germline V gene encodes CDR1 MGHRA and CDR2 YSYEKL. V shed 3 bases and J 5 bases; nucleotides not matched to a gene: 13. The CDR3 DNA follows: TGCGCCAGCAGCCAGGTCTGGGGAAAGCGGGGTCACAATGAGCAGTTCTTC. Protein: CASSQVWGKRGHNEQFF.

The chain has TRBV7-8 and TRBJ1-1; 7 bases match TRBD1. The junction had 9 bases not matched to a gene; V was cut back by 10 bases and J by 4 bases. Germline V gene sequence: CDR1 SGHVS, CDR2 FQNEAQ. The CDR3 has 13 amino acids. The CDR3 sequence is CATQTGLSTEAFF. Written as DNA, the CDR3 is TGTGCCACTCAGACAGGGCTAAGCACTGAAGCTTTCTTT. The entire variable domain, with the rest obtained from reference TRBV7-8 and TRBJ1-1, is as follows: GAGVSQSPRYKVAKRGQDVALRCDPISGHVSLFWYQQALGQGPEFLTYFQNEAQLDKSGLPSDRFFAERPEGSVSTLKIQRTQQEDSAVYLCATQTGLSTEAFFGQGTRLTVV.

This clone has a handful of counts. In nucleotides, the CDR3 is TGCACCAGCAGCCAAGAAGTGGGGGCCAATCAGCCCCAGCATTTT. Its translation: CTSSQEVGANQPQHF. This sequence joins TRBV1 and TRBJ1-5; the DNA was not compared with TRBD1, the D call given in the table. TRBV1 is flagged as a pseudogene. The CDR3 loop spans 15 amino acids.

V usage is TRBV29-1 and J usage is TRBJ1-1; D possibly corresponds to TRBD1 (6 bases). CDR1 and CDR2 (germline): SQVTM, ANQGSEA. V dropped 3 bases and J dropped 11 bases, with 16 bases sitting between them. The CDR3 spans 12 residues. The CDR3 sequence is CSVDPQGRRAFF. CDR3 coding DNA: TGCAGCGTTGACCCACAGGGAAGACGCGCTTTCTTT.

This clone was counted only a few times. Other DNA sequences in this sample translate to the same CDR3. The chain employs TRBV19 and TRBJ2-2, with D tentatively TRBD1 (6 bases). In germline, CDR1 is LNHDA, CDR2 SQIVND (reference sequence). V was trimmed by 2 bases and J by 0 bases, leaving 10 bases between them. The CDR3 is 16 amino acids. CDR3 protein: CASSILGAANTGELFF. The CDR3 bases are TGTGCCAGTAGTATACTGGGGGCGGCGAACACCGGGGAGCTGTTTTTT.

The chain is built from TRBV6-5 and TRBJ1-5, with D uncertain. This CDR3 has 13 amino acids. The germline V and J ends were trimmed by 6 bases and 0 bases, with 6 bases remaining between them. The germline CDR1 and CDR2 sequences are MNHEY and SVGAGI. In nucleotides, the CDR3 is TGTGCCAGCAGCGGGAATAGCAATCAGCCCCAGCATTTT. This gives the protein CASSGNSNQPQHF.

This clone is a singleton in its sample. The chain has TRBV5-1 and TRBJ2-7; 9 bases agree with TRBD2. The CDR3 runs 15 residues. Germline loops: CDR1 SGHRS, CDR2 YFSETQ. V lost 0 bases, J lost 0 bases, and 1 base stayed unmatched. DNA for the CDR3: TGCGCCAGCAGCTTGGTTAGCGGGGGCTCCTACGAGCAGTACTTC. Translation: CASSLVSGGSYEQYF. Based on the CDR3 plus reference TRBV5-1 and TRBJ2-7, the full variable domain is KAGVTQTPRYLIKTRGQQVTLSCSPISGHRSVSWYQQTPGQGLQFLFEYFSETQRNKGNFPGRFSGRQFSNSRSEMNVSTLELGDSALYLCASSLVSGGSYEQYFGPGTRLTVT.

This clone has only one observation. The chain carries TRBV10-3 and TRBJ2-3; 10 bases are shared with TRBD2. The CDR3 sequence is 15 residues long. The V gene's germline CDR1 is ENHRY and CDR2 SYGVKD. J was trimmed by 2 bases and V by 4 bases; bases with no gene match: 3. DNA for the CDR3: TGTGCCATCAGTGGTAGCGGGGGGTACACAGATACGCAGTATTTT. Protein: CAISGSGGYTDTQYF.